This T cell receptor (beta chain) was recovered during a study of long-term antiretroviral therapy in people with HIV. Study details: The study's earliest collections predate the 2015 immediate-ART recommendation by about a decade.

On this clone: Its antigen is unknown.

Sequencing used immunoSEQ v3.0 at survey level. Sequencing was performed with immunoSEQ multiplex PCR; in TCRdb, only in-frame clones are kept and a portion is missing. Of about 22,000 clones listed, less than 85% are singletons. Study-wide results and limits: All time points showed a repertoire dominated by clones expanded before ART.

This sample comprised unsorted PBMCs, obtained less than 1.8 years before starting antiretroviral therapy. The clonotype originates from a woman aged 40-49 years with HIV.

In DNA form, the CDR3 reads TGTGCCAGCAGCGCAGACAGTGAAGCTTTCTTT. It is translated as CASSADSEAFF. The chain couples TRBV9 to TRBJ1-1; a possible D gene is TRBD1 (5 bases). The CDR3 is made up of 11 amino acids. Germline assignment: CDR1 SGDLS and CDR2 YYNGEE. V lost 3 bases and J 7 bases, leaving 7 bases between the germline ends.